These T cell receptor beta chains were read from a single sample in a study of blood T cell repertoires in COVID-19. The method was immunoSEQ multiplex PCR; TCRdb's version includes in-frame clones alone and lacks a portion of them. The table includes under 50,000 clones, 69% detected once. The material sequenced was peripheral blood. These receptors all stem from a man older than 75 with acute or convalescent COVID-19. Each CDR3 is given with its conserved first and last residue. The D gene is left open where the match is weak. Clone size appears in some rows only: once, few, many, or a class for an expanded clone.

V gene,clone size,J gene,D gene,CDR3 protein,CDR3 DNA
TRBV5-6,NA,TRBJ2-2,NA,CASRSDSHTGELFF,TGTGCCAGCAGATCCGACTCTCACACCGGGGAGCTGTTTTTT
TRBV20-1,NA,TRBJ1-6,NA,CSASGQINRNSPLHF,TGCAGTGCTAGTGGACAGATAAATAGGAATTCACCCCTCCACTTT
TRBV30,NA,TRBJ1-2,NA,CAWSVGVRYGYTF,TGTGCCTGGAGTGTTGGAGTTCGGTATGGCTACACCTTC
TRBV11-2,NA,TRBJ2-7,NA,CASSLDRVGHEQYF,TGTGCCAGCAGCTTAGACAGGGTGGGCCACGAGCAGTACTTC
TRBV9,NA,TRBJ2-2,TRBD2,CPRRAAAAGGEAGELFF,TGTCCCCGCCGCGCGGCCGCGGCGGGGGGGGAAGCCGGGGAGCTGTTTTTT
TRBV6-5,NA,TRBJ2-7,TRBD1,CASRPGQGLPYEQYF,TGTGCCAGCCGACCGGGACAGGGGCTCCCCTACGAGCAGTACTTC
TRBV2,NA,TRBJ1-5,TRBD1,CASSPQGASNQPQHF,TGTGCCAGCAGCCCACAGGGGGCTAGCAATCAGCCCCAGCATTTT
TRBV30,few,TRBJ1-4,TRBD1,CAWSGQGAFNEKLFF,TGTGCCTGGAGTGGGCAGGGGGCCTTTAATGAAAAACTGTTTTTT
TRBV18,NA,TRBJ2-3,TRBD2,CASSPLSSSGLADTQYF,TGTGCCAGCTCACCACTTAGTTCTAGCGGTCTCGCAGATACGCAGTATTTT
TRBV6-6,NA,TRBJ2-3,NA,CASSQDWTDTQYF,TGTGCCAGCAGCCAAGACTGGACAGATACGCAGTATTTT
TRBV7-2,NA,TRBJ2-1,TRBD1,CASRQGANNEQFF,TGTGCCAGCAGGCAGGGGGCAAACAATGAGCAGTTCTTC
TRBV6-2/TRBV6-3,NA,TRBJ2-2,TRBD2,CASSQLAGDSTGELFF,TGTGCCAGCAGCCAACTAGCGGGGGATAGCACCGGGGAGCTGTTTTTT
TRBV10-3,NA,TRBJ2-1,TRBD2,CAISQRLAGGYNEQFF,TGTGCCATCAGTCAACGACTAGCGGGGGGTTACAATGAGCAGTTCTTC
TRBV5-1,NA,TRBJ1-3,TRBD1,CASSPYRGPGGNTIYF,TGCGCCAGCAGCCCATACAGGGGCCCGGGGGGAAACACCATATATTTT
TRBV7-8,NA,TRBJ2-7,TRBD1,CASSFSQTGGPYF,TGTGCCAGCAGCTTCAGCCAGACAGGGGGCCCGTACTTC
TRBV6-5,NA,TRBJ1-1,TRBD1,CASGALAGGNTEAFF,TGTGCCAGCGGGGCGTTGGCAGGGGGAAACACTGAAGCTTTCTTT
TRBV18,NA,TRBJ2-7,NA,CASSPSVNEQYF,TGTGCCAGCTCACCTAGCGTGAACGAGCAGTACTTC
TRBV6-5,NA,TRBJ2-5,NA,CASSPTRETQYF,TGTGCCAGCAGTCCTACGAGGGAGACCCAGTACTTC
TRBV30,medium-sized,TRBJ1-2,TRBD1,CAWSRTGDNYGYTF,TGTGCCTGGAGCAGGACAGGGGATAACTATGGCTACACCTTC
TRBV6-5,NA,TRBJ1-1,TRBD1,CASSWGQGGTEAFF,TGTGCCAGCAGTTGGGGACAGGGGGGCACTGAAGCTTTCTTT
TRBV10-1,once,TRBJ1-1,NA,CASSGLWDWVRNTEAFF,TGCGCCAGCAGTGGGTTGTGGGACTGGGTGAGGAACACTGAAGCTTTCTTT
TRBV10-3,NA,TRBJ2-2,TRBD1,CAISESGTDVLDTGELFF,TGTGCCATCAGTGAGTCCGGGACAGACGTTCTCGACACCGGGGAGCTGTTTTTT
TRBV10-3,NA,TRBJ1-2,NA,CAISDSLQGGYTF,TGTGCCATCAGTGACAGCCTCCAGGGTGGCTACACCTTC
TRBV7-3,NA,TRBJ2-1,NA,CASSLYASDYNEQFF,TGTGCCAGCAGCTTATATGCTAGCGATTACAATGAGCAGTTCTTC
TRBV7-6,NA,TRBJ2-3,TRBD2,CASRPTSGGAHTQYF,TGTGCCAGCAGGCCCACTAGCGGGGGGGCCCATACGCAGTATTTT
TRBV7-8,NA,TRBJ1-4,TRBD1,CASSPRTGENEKLFF,TGTGCCAGCAGCCCCCGGACAGGGGAGAATGAAAAACTGTTTTTT
TRBV7-9,few,TRBJ2-1,TRBD2,CASRGLAGDNEQFF,TGTGCCAGCAGAGGACTAGCGGGGGACAATGAGCAGTTCTTC
TRBV7-2,few,TRBJ1-1,NA,CASSLGLETEAFF,TGTGCCAGCAGCTTAGGGTTAGAGACAGAAGCTTTCTTT
TRBV12-3/TRBV12-4,few,TRBJ1-2,TRBD1,CASSQGDGGYTF,TGTGCCAGTTCACAGGGGGATGGTGGCTACACCTTC
TRBV11-2,NA,TRBJ2-2,NA,CASSPLRGTGELFF,TGTGCCAGCAGCCCTCTCCGGGGGACCGGGGAGCTGTTTTTT
TRBV6-2/TRBV6-3,NA,TRBJ1-5,NA,CASSYSWDFGGPQHF,TGTGCCAGCAGTTACTCGTGGGACTTCGGAGGGCCCCAGCATTTT
TRBV5-1,NA,TRBJ2-5,TRBD2,CASSPGLAGGRDQETQYF,TGCGCCAGCAGCCCGGGACTAGCGGGGGGGCGAGATCAAGAGACCCAGTACTTC
TRBV9,NA,TRBJ2-1,TRBD2,CASTPQGLAGESSYNEQFF,TGTGCCAGCACCCCTCAGGGACTAGCGGGAGAGAGCTCCTACAATGAGCAGTTCTTC
TRBV3-1/TRBV3-2,NA,TRBJ1-6,TRBD1,CASSQDRTGSPLHF,TGTGCCAGCAGCCAAGACCGGACAGGGTCACCCCTCCACTTT
TRBV7-2,NA,TRBJ2-2,TRBD2,CASSLNPGRGTGELFF,TGTGCCAGCAGCTTAAATCCGGGGAGGGGCACCGGGGAGCTGTTTTTT
TRBV5-4,few,TRBJ1-3,TRBD1,CASSLDRGRNTIYF,TGTGCCAGCAGCTTGGACAGGGGGAGAAACACCATATATTTT
TRBV30,NA,TRBJ2-2,NA,CAWSVGGLNTGELFF,TGTGCCTGGAGTGTTGGCGGACTGAACACCGGGGAGCTGTTTTTT
TRBV6-2/TRBV6-3,NA,TRBJ1-2,TRBD1,CASSYGKGQRRFYGYTF,TGTGCCAGCAGTTACGGGAAGGGACAGCGTCGCTTCTATGGCTACACCTTC
TRBV30,NA,TRBJ1-2,TRBD1,CAWGRDRPYGYTF,TGTGCCTGGGGGCGGGACAGGCCCTATGGCTACACCTTC
TRBV3-1/TRBV3-2,NA,TRBJ2-3,TRBD2,CASSLGGAQYF,TGTGCCAGCAGCCTCGGGGGGGCGCAGTATTTT
TRBV7-9,many,TRBJ2-5,TRBD1,CASRQGQETQYF,TGTGCCAGCCGACAGGGCCAAGAGACCCAGTACTTC
TRBV3-1/TRBV3-2,NA,TRBJ2-1,TRBD1,CASSQGTRDRDNEQFF,TGTGCCAGCAGCCAAGGGACTAGGGACAGGGACAATGAGCAGTTCTTC
TRBV27,NA,TRBJ1-2,NA,CASSLSFHPGYGYTF,TGTGCCAGCAGTTTATCGTTCCATCCCGGCTATGGCTACACCTTC
TRBV7-6,NA,TRBJ2-5,TRBD2,CASSLSGGGPLRETQYF,TGTGCCAGCAGCTTGTCGGGGGGAGGGCCTTTACGGGAGACCCAGTACTTC
TRBV6-5,NA,TRBJ2-2,NA,CASSYSVGDTRGLFF,TGTGCCAGCAGTTACTCAGTGGGGGACACCCGAGGGCTGTTTTTT
TRBV13,NA,TRBJ2-7,NA,CASSLMGERDEQYF,TGTGCCAGCAGCTTAATGGGAGAACGGGACGAGCAGTACTTC